The 12 T cell receptor beta chains reported below all come from one sample, sequenced in a study of T cell responses to AZD1222 COVID-19 vaccine. The method was immunoSEQ multiplex PCR; TCRdb's version includes in-frame clones alone and lacks a portion of them. In the table there are about 90,000 clones, 88% of which are singletons. The sample was peripheral blood, taken on day 0 of AZD1222 vaccination. The receptors here all came from an adult in good health.

V is TRBV3-1 (or the pseudogene TRBV3-2) and J is TRBJ1-5; unclear D gene. CDR3 size: 15 residues. Between the trimmed V and J ends, which lost 0 bases and 3 bases, there was a span of 9 bases. CDR1 LGHDT and CDR2 YNNKEL come from the germline V gene (reference sequence). This CDR3 reads CASSQDKTLNQPQHF. The CDR3 DNA reads as TGTGCCAGCAGCCAAGATAAGACCCTCAATCAGCCCCAGCATTTT.

This clone has just a few counts. CDR3 sequence reads: CASSLGLAGGSEQYF. The DNA of the CDR3 is TGCGCCAGCAGCTTGGGACTAGCGGGAGGATCCGAGCAGTACTTC. V and J are TRBV5-1 and TRBJ2-7; 13 bases align to TRBD2. V lost 0 bases and J lost 6; bases outside the gene matches: 3. This CDR3 comprises 15 residues. Per germline, CDR1 SGHRS and CDR2 YFSETQ.

The gene calls are TRBV11-2 and TRBJ1-1; D is undetermined. The CDR3 sequence is 12 residues long. The V and J ends lost 1 base and 7 bases respectively, with 7 bases between them. CDR1 SGHAT and CDR2 FQNNGV come from the germline V gene. This chain's CDR3 is CASSLAPGEAFF. The CDR3, as DNA: TGTGCCAGCAGCTTAGCCCCGGGTGAAGCTTTCTTT. The variable domain in full, with the rest retrieved from reference TRBV11-2 and TRBJ1-1, is EAGVAQSPRYKIIEKRQSVAFWCNPISGHATLYWYQQILGQGPKLLIQFQNNGVVDDSQLPKDRFSAERLKGVDSTLKIQPAKLEDSAVYLCASSLAPGEAFFGQGTRLTVV.

This chain uses TRBV18 with TRBJ2-5; 10 bases are shared with TRBD1. The CDR3 consists of 14 residues. V trimming: 2 bases; J trimming: 5 bases; junction bases outside the gene matches: 2. CDR1 and CDR2 (germline): KGHSH, LQKENI. The DNA for the CDR3 is TGTGCCAGCTCACCAACGGGACAGGGGGAGACCCAGTACTTC. This encodes CASSPTGQGETQYF.

The V and J genes are TRBV9 and TRBJ1-3; D is unclear. This CDR3 region has 13 residues. Between the trimmed V and J ends, which lost 3 bases and 4 bases, there was a span of 8 bases. The germline gives CDR1 SGDLS, CDR2 YYNGEE. The CDR3 DNA sequence: TGTGCCAGCAGCGACGGGTCCGGAAACACCATATATTTT. As protein: CASSDGSGNTIYF.

This chain uses TRBV28 with TRBJ2-5; 8 bases line up with TRBD2. Germline V lookup: CDR1 MDHEN, CDR2 SYDVKM. J lost 3 bases, V lost 2 bases, and 2 bases had no gene match. There are 14 residues in the CDR3. The CDR3 region is CASSLLTSEETQYF. The CDR3 DNA follows: TGTGCCAGCAGTTTACTGACTAGCGAAGAGACCCAGTACTTC.

In DNA form, the CDR3 reads TGTGCCTGGAGATGGGCGGCTGGAAACACCATATATTTT. Translation gives CAWRWAAGNTIYF. The chain recombines TRBV30 with TRBJ1-3; no reliable D call. The germline V gene encodes CDR1 GTSNPN and CDR2 SVGIG (reference sequence). The V and J ends lost 3 bases and 2 bases respectively, with 8 bases between them. This CDR3 is built from 13 residues. Based on the CDR3 plus reference TRBV30 and TRBJ1-3, the full variable domain is SQTIHQWPATLVQPVGSPLSLECTVEGTSNPNLYWYRQAAGRGLQLLFYSVGIGQISSEVPQNLSASRPQDRQFILSSKKLLLSDSGFYLCAWRWAAGNTIYFGEGSWLTVV.

V and J are TRBV27 and TRBJ2-7; maybe TRBD1 (5 bases). CDR1 MNHEY and CDR2 SMNVEV come from the germline V gene (reference sequence). This CDR3 spans 15 amino acids. V was shortened by 6 bases and J by 5 bases, with 20 bases between the two germline ends. CDR3 residues: CASSLAGFLAHEQYF. DNA of the CDR3: TGTGCCAGCAGCCTCGCAGGGTTTTTAGCCCACGAGCAGTACTTC.

This CDR3 reads CASRSEETQYF. In nucleotides, the CDR3 is TGTGCCAGCAGATCCGAAGAGACCCAGTACTTC. The genes are TRBV5-4 and TRBJ2-5; no reliable D call. The CDR3 consists of 11 residues. The germline V gene has CDR1 SGHNT and CDR2 YYREEE (reference sequence). The V gene lost 5 bases and the J gene lost 3 bases, with 5 bases spanning the gap.

The CDR3 sequence: CASSFGDVGYGYTF. The DNA for the CDR3 is TGTGCCAGCAGCTTTGGGGACGTCGGCTATGGCTACACCTTC. The rearrangement links TRBV7-9 to TRBJ1-2, with D possibly matching TRBD1 (5 bases). Germline CDR1 and CDR2: SEHNR and FQNEAQ (reference sequence). Trimming removed 3 bases from V and 4 bases from J, with 12 bases in between. The CDR3 covers 14 residues.

The rearrangement joins TRBV5-1 to TRBJ2-3, with D possibly matching TRBD1 (5 bases). Germline V gene sequence: CDR1 SGHRS, CDR2 YFSETQ. There are 12 residues in the CDR3. V dropped 5 bases and J dropped 6 bases, with 10 bases sitting between them. The CDR3 DNA reads TGCGCCAGCAGAACCGACAGCGATACGCAGTATTTT. The encoded protein is CASRTDSDTQYF. Using reference TRBV5-1 and TRBJ2-3 for the parts outside the CDR3, the full variable domain is KAGVTQTPRYLIKTRGQQVTLSCSPISGHRSVSWYQQTPGQGLQFLFEYFSETQRNKGNFPGRFSGRQFSNSRSEMNVSTLELGDSALYLCASRTDSDTQYFGPGTRLTVL.

The gene calls are TRBV4-1 and TRBJ2-1; 8 bases agree with TRBD1. Per germline, CDR1 MGHRA and CDR2 YSYEKL. CDR3 size: 14 residues. Unmatched junction bases numbered 6, after V lost 4 bases and J lost 7 bases. CDR3 residues: CASSPVGQGNEQFF. The CDR3 DNA is TGCGCCAGCAGCCCTGTTGGACAGGGAAATGAGCAGTTCTTC.